These T cell receptor beta chains were read from a single sample in a study of cytomegalovirus exposure and HLA in healthy donors. The data were produced by immunoSEQ multiplex PCR, yet TCRdb's version contains in-frame clones alone and is incomplete. The repertoire has 120,000 to 150,000 clones, less than 85% of them found once; the top ten carry 8.8%. The sample consisted of PBMCs. Receptor source: a woman between 45 and 60 years old in good health and CMV-seropositive. The conserved cysteine and the conserved F or W are not part of the CDR3 here. Fields, in order: J gene, V gene, CDR3 length, CDR3 protein.

j_call: TRBJ1-1; v_call: TRBV28; cdr3_length: 12; cdr3_aa: ASSSGQGVTEAF
j_call: TRBJ1-6; v_call: TRBV30; cdr3_length: 11; cdr3_aa: ASSLDGREPLH
j_call: TRBJ1-1; v_call: TRBV25-1; cdr3_length: 10; cdr3_aa: ASSDPTVRAF
j_call: TRBJ2-5; v_call: TRBV6-6; cdr3_length: 12; cdr3_aa: ASSYPPRLETQY
j_call: TRBJ1-5; v_call: TRBV19; cdr3_length: 15; cdr3_aa: ASILRSDRGRGQPQH
j_call: TRBJ2-7; v_call: TRBV5-1; cdr3_length: 14; cdr3_aa: ASSPRGPGSGYEQY
j_call: TRBJ2-7; v_call: TRBV4-3; cdr3_length: 12; cdr3_aa: ASSQDLRPYEQY
j_call: TRBJ1-1; v_call: TRBV7-3; cdr3_length: 15; cdr3_aa: ASSLNPAGDVNTEAF
j_call: TRBJ1-6; v_call: TRBV5-1; cdr3_length: 15; cdr3_aa: ASSLRGGGKDNSPLH
j_call: TRBJ2-7; v_call: TRBV2; cdr3_length: 14; cdr3_aa: ASKRSFTGDTYEQY
j_call: TRBJ2-5; v_call: TRBV6-1; cdr3_length: 12; cdr3_aa: ASWKLGGIGTQY
j_call: TRBJ2-2; v_call: TRBV6-6; cdr3_length: 9; cdr3_aa: ASEKLGELF
j_call: TRBJ2-2; v_call: TRBV7-3; cdr3_length: 12; cdr3_aa: ASSSAGGTGELF
j_call: TRBJ2-1; v_call: TRBV5-6; cdr3_length: 17; cdr3_aa: ASSSQLFSGTASYNEQF
j_call: TRBJ1-2; v_call: TRBV29-1; cdr3_length: 10; cdr3_aa: SVLTGNYGYT
j_call: TRBJ2-4; v_call: TRBV11-1; cdr3_length: 15; cdr3_aa: ASSPGLAGFQGDIQY
j_call: TRBJ1-1; v_call: TRBV5-5; cdr3_length: 12; cdr3_aa: ASSLARGDTEAF
j_call: TRBJ2-3; v_call: TRBV14; cdr3_length: 15; cdr3_aa: ASSQDGGSGGSGTQY
j_call: TRBJ1-6; v_call: TRBV11-1; cdr3_length: 13; cdr3_aa: ASSAPGQGNSPLH
j_call: TRBJ1-1; v_call: TRBV2; cdr3_length: 10; cdr3_aa: AGGIGQGEAF
j_call: TRBJ2-7; v_call: TRBV13; cdr3_length: 11; cdr3_aa: ASSLPSGSAQY
j_call: TRBJ2-7; v_call: TRBV7-9; cdr3_length: 13; cdr3_aa: ASSLTSPQGYEQY
j_call: TRBJ1-2; v_call: TRBV30; cdr3_length: 11; cdr3_aa: ATGQGAYYGYT
j_call: TRBJ1-5; v_call: TRBV10-2; cdr3_length: 11; cdr3_aa: ASSVGGGQPQH
j_call: TRBJ1-3; v_call: TRBV6-5; cdr3_length: 11; cdr3_aa: ASSTGESATIY
j_call: TRBJ2-2; v_call: TRBV15; cdr3_length: 15; cdr3_aa: ATSRVASGGDYGELF
j_call: TRBJ2-5; v_call: TRBV19; cdr3_length: 18; cdr3_aa: ASSRRLAGGLAVLGETQY
j_call: TRBJ2-7; v_call: TRBV5-4; cdr3_length: 9; cdr3_aa: ASSLGQEQY
j_call: TRBJ2-3; v_call: TRBV15; cdr3_length: 14; cdr3_aa: ATSRLLGGAGDTQY
j_call: TRBJ2-7; v_call: TRBV14; cdr3_length: 12; cdr3_aa: ASSPTTGGFEQY
j_call: TRBJ2-3; v_call: TRBV28; cdr3_length: 10; cdr3_aa: ASSFEVDTQY
j_call: TRBJ1-1; v_call: TRBV25-1; cdr3_length: 13; cdr3_aa: ASRDEQAPFAEAF
j_call: TRBJ2-7; v_call: TRBV29-1; cdr3_length: 11; cdr3_aa: SVDPGQGYEQY
j_call: TRBJ1-1; v_call: TRBV6-1; cdr3_length: 11; cdr3_aa: ASRVQGNTEAF
j_call: TRBJ1-2; v_call: TRBV6-5; cdr3_length: 12; cdr3_aa: ASSSGTGRYGYT
j_call: TRBJ2-2; v_call: TRBV28; cdr3_length: 12; cdr3_aa: ASSLGTGGQELF
j_call: TRBJ2-7; v_call: TRBV7-3; cdr3_length: 11; cdr3_aa: ASRENQGSEQY
j_call: TRBJ1-2; v_call: TRBV7-2; cdr3_length: 12; cdr3_aa: ASSLFGGDYGYT
j_call: TRBJ1-4; v_call: TRBV11-2; cdr3_length: 14; cdr3_aa: ASSAGGRQGPEKLF
j_call: TRBJ1-3; v_call: TRBV19; cdr3_length: 13; cdr3_aa: ASSTESSAGNTIY
j_call: TRBJ2-3; v_call: TRBV6-5; cdr3_length: 13; cdr3_aa: ASSYTPSVSDTQY
j_call: TRBJ1-1; v_call: TRBV5-4; cdr3_length: 12; cdr3_aa: ASSLERSNTEAF
j_call: TRBJ2-1; v_call: TRBV6-5; cdr3_length: 13; cdr3_aa: ASSRTSGSYNEQF
j_call: TRBJ2-7; v_call: TRBV29-1; cdr3_length: 13; cdr3_aa: SVSGTGGDPYEQY
j_call: TRBJ2-3; v_call: TRBV15; cdr3_length: 14; cdr3_aa: ATNGGTGVGTDTQY
j_call: TRBJ1-2; v_call: TRBV19; cdr3_length: 11; cdr3_aa: ASSIDRVVGYT
j_call: TRBJ2-2; v_call: TRBV7-8; cdr3_length: 11; cdr3_aa: ASVGGRTGELF
j_call: TRBJ2-3; v_call: TRBV6-5; cdr3_length: 11; cdr3_aa: ASSRTGQDTQY
j_call: TRBJ2-7; v_call: TRBV14; cdr3_length: 12; cdr3_aa: ASSVMAGPYEQY